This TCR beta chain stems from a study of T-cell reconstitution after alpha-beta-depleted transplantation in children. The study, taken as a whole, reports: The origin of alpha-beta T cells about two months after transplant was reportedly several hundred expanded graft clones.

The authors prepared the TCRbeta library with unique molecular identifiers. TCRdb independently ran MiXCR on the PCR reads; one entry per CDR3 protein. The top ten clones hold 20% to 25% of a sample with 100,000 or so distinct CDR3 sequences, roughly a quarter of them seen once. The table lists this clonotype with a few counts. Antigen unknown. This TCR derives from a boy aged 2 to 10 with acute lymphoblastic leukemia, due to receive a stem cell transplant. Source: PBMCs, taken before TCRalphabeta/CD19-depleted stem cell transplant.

The CDR3 DNA is TGTGCCACCAGTGATTCGGTTAGGGGACCCACAGATACGCAGTATTTT. It codes for CATSDSVRGPTDTQYF. The chain recombines TRBV24-1 with TRBJ2-3; either TRBD1 or TRBD2 may fit D (5 bases each). The CDR3 has 16 residues. In germline, CDR1 is KGHDR, CDR2 SFDVKD. V dropped 2 bases and J dropped 2 bases, with 13 bases sitting between them.